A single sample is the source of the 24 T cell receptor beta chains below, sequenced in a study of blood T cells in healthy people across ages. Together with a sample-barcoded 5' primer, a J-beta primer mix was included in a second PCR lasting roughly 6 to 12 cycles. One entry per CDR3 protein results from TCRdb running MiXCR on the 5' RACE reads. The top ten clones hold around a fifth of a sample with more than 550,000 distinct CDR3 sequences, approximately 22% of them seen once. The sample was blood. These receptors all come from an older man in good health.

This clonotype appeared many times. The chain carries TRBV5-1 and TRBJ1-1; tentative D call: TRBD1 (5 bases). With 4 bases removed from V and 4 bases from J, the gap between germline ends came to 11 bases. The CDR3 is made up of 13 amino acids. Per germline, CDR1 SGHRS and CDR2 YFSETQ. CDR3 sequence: CASSVGLSTEAFF. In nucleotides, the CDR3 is TGCGCCAGCAGCGTGGGACTTAGCACTGAAGCTTTCTTT.

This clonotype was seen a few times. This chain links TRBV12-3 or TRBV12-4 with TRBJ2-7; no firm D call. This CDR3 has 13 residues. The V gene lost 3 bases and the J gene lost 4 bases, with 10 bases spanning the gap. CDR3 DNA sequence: TGTGCCAGCAGTTTGATGGGTTGGTACGAGCAGTACTTC. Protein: CASSLMGWYEQYF.

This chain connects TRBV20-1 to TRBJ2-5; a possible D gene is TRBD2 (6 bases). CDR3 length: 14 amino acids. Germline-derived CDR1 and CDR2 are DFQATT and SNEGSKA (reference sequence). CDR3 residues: CRGLAGLKQETQYF. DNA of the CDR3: TGCAGAGGCCTGGCGGGGCTTAAACAAGAGACCCAGTACTTC.

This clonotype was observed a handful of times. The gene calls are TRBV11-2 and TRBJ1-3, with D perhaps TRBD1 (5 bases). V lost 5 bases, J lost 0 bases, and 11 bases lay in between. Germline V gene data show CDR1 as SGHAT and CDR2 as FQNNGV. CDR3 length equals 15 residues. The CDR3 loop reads CASSLQGLSGNTIYF. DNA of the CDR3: TGTGCCAGCAGCCTGCAGGGCCTCTCTGGAAACACCATATATTTT.

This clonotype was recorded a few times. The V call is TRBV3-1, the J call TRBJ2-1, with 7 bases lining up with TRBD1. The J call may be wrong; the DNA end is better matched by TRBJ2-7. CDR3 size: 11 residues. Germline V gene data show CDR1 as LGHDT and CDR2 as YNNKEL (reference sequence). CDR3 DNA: TGTGCCAGCAGCCTACAGGGGCCGCAGTACTTC. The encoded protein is CASSLQGPQYF.

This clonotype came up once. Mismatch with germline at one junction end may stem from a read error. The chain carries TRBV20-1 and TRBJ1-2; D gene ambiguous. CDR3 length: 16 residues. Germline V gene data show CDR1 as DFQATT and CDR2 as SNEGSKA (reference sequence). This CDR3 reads CSAREGNLGRNYGYTF. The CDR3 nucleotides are TGCAGCGCTAGAGAGGGTAACCTTGGACGGAACTATGGCTACACCTTC.

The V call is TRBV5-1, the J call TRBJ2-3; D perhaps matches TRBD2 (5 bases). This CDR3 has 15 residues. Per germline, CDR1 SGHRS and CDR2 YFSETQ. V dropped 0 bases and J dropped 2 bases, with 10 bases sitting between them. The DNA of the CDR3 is TGCGCCAGCAGCTTGGTCGGACTGAACACAGATACGCAGTATTTT. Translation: CASSLVGLNTDTQYF.

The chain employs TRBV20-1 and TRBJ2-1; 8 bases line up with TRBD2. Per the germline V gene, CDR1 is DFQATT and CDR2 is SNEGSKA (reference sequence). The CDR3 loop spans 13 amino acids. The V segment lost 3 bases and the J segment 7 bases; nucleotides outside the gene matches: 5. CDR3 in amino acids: CSASGGAGNEQFF. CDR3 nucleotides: TGCAGTGCTAGCGGGGGGGCAGGTAATGAGCAGTTCTTC.

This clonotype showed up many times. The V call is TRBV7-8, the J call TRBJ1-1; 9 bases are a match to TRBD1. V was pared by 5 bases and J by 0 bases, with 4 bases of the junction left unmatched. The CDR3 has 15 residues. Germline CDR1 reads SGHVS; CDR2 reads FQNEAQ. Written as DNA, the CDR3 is TGTGCCAGCAGCGCAAGGACAGGGGTGAACACTGAAGCTTTCTTT. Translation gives CASSARTGVNTEAFF.

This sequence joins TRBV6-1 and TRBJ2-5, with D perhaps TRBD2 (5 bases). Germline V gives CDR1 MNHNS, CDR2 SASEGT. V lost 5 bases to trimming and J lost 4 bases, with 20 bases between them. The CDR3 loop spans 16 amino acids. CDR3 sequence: CASSPRRALAPETQYF. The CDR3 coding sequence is TGTGCCAGCAGTCCCAGGCGTGCGTTAGCGCCAGAGACCCAGTACTTC.

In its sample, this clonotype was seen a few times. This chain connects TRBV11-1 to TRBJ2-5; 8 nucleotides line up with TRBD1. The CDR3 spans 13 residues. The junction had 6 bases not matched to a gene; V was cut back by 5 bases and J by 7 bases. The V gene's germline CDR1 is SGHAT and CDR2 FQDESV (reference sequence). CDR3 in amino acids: CASSQRQGRTQYF. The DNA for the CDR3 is TGTGCCAGCAGCCAACGACAGGGGAGGACCCAGTACTTC.

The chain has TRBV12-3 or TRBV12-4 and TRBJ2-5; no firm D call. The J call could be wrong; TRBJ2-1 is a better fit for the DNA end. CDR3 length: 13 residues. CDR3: CASSSLSQPKQFF. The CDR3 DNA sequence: TGTGCCAGCAGTTCGCTTTCGCAGCCGAAGCAGTTCTTC.

CDR3 nucleotides: TGTGCCAGCTTTCGTGGGGGCACTAATGAAAAACTGTTTTTT. Translation: CASFRGGTNEKLFF. The chain is built from TRBV12-3 or TRBV12-4 and TRBJ1-4, with TRBD1 as a possible D gene (6 bases). Trimming pared 8 bases from V and 2 bases from J, leaving 12 bases between. This CDR3 has 14 residues.

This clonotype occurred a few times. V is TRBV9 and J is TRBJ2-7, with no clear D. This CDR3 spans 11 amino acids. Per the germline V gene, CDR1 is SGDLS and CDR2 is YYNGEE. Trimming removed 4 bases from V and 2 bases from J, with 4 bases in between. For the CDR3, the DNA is TGTGCCAGCAGCCACCCCTACGAGCAGTACGTC. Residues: CASSHPYEQYV.

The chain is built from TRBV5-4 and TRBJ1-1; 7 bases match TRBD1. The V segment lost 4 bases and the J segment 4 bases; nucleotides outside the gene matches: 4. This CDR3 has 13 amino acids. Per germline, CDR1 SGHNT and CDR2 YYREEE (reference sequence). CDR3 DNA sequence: TGTGCCAGCAGCAGAGACAGGGCCACTGAAGCTTTCTTT. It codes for CASSRDRATEAFF.

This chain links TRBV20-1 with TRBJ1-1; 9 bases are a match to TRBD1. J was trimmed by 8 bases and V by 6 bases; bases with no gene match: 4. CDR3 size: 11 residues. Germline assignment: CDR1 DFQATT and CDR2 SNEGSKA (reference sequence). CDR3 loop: CSAEDRGEAFF. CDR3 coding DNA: TGCAGTGCGGAGGACAGGGGAGAAGCTTTCTTT.

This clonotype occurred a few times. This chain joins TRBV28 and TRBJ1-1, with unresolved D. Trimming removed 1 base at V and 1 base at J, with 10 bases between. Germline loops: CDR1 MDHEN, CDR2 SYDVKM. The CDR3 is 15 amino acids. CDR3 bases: TGTGCCAGCAGTTTATTTTTCGCCCGGAACACTGAAGCTTTCTTT. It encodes CASSLFFARNTEAFF.

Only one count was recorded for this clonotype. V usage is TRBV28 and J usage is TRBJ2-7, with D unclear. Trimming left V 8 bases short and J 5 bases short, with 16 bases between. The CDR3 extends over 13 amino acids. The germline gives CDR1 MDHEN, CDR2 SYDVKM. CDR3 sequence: CASLNGMGHEQYF. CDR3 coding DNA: TGTGCCAGCCTGAATGGAATGGGCCACGAGCAGTACTTC.

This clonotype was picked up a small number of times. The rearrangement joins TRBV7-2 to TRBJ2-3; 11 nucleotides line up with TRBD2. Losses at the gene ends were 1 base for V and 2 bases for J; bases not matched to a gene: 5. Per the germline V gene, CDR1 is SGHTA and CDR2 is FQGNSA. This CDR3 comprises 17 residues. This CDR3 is CASSLVGTSGTTDTQYF. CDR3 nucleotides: TGTGCCAGCAGCTTAGTTGGGACTAGCGGTACCACAGATACGCAGTATTTT.

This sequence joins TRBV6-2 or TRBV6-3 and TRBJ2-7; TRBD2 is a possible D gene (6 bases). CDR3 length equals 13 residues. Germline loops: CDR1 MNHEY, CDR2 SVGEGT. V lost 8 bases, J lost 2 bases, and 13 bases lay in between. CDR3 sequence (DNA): TGTGCCAGCGGTGGGGGGTCCCCCTACGAGCAGTACTTC. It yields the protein CASGGGSPYEQYF.

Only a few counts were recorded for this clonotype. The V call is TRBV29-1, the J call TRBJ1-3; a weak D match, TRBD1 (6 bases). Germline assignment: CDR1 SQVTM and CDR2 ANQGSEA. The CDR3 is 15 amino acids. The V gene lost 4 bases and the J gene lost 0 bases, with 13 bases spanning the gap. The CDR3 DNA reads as TGCAGCGTTGGGGGGACCAGGGGCTCTGGAAACACCATATATTTT. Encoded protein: CSVGGTRGSGNTIYF.

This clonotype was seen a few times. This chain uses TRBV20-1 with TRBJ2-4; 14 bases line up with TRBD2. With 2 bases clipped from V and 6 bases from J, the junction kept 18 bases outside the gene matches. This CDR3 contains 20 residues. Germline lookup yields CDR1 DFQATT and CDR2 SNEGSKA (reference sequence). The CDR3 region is CSARSGLAGGGGAGGNIQYF. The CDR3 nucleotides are TGCAGTGCTAGATCAGGACTAGCGGGAGGAGGGGGGGCTGGTGGAAACATTCAGTACTTC.

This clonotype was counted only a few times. CDR3 DNA sequence: TGTGGCGCAGGGAGGTCGGACACTGAAGCTTTCTTT. This codes for CGAGRSDTEAFF. The chain is built from TRBV11-2 and TRBJ1-1, with D possibly TRBD1 on 5 matching bases. This CDR3 is built from 12 residues. Germline lookup yields CDR1 SGHAT and CDR2 FQNNGV. Drawing the rest from reference TRBV11-2 and TRBJ1-1, the complete variable domain is EAGVAQSPRYKIIEKRQSVAFWCNPISGHATLYWYQQILGQGPKLLIQFQNNGVVDDSQLPKDRFSAERLKGVDSTLKIQPAKLEDSAVYLCGAGRSDTEAFFGQGTRLTVV.

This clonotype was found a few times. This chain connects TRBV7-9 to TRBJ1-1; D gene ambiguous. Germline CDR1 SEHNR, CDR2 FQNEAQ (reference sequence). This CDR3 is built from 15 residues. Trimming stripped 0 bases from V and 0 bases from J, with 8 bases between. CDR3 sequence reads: CASSLASSMNTEAFF. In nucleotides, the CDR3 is TGTGCCAGCAGCTTAGCGTCCAGTATGAACACTGAAGCTTTCTTT. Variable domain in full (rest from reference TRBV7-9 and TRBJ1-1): DTGVSQNPRHKITKRGQNVTFRCDPISEHNRLYWYRQTLGQGPEFLTYFQNEAQLEKSRLLSDRFSAERPKGSFSTLEIQRTEQGDSAMYLCASSLASSMNTEAFFGQGTRLTVV.